Reported below is one T cell receptor (beta chain). Authors' data handling: Amplification from reference gene primers served as the basis for estimated nucleated cell counts. Generated by immunoSEQ multiplex PCR, the TCRdb table keeps only in-frame clones and is missing some. V and J calls and clone size come straight from that table; D and trimming were deduced from the DNA. This sample has 150,000 to 200,000 clones, with around four fifths found just once. V was pared by 4 bases and J by 9 bases, with 14 bases of the junction left unmatched. CDR3 size: 17 residues. Per the germline V gene, CDR1 is SGHDN and CDR2 is FVKESK. These data come from a study of blood T cell repertoires in COVID-19. Study information: There were acute and convalescent COVID-19 samples, and they came from the United States, Italy and Spain. T cells, B-cell-depleted T cells, or PBMCs supplied cDNA or gDNA.

The clonotype was recovered from a human donor in a cohort sampled during active COVID-19. Sequencing was carried out using peripheral blood. This chain connects TRBV14 to TRBJ2-1, with 11 bases that match TRBD2. The CDR3 here is CASSRFTGTSGRSEQFF. The CDR3 bases are TGTGCCAGCAGCCGATTCACCGGGACTAGCGGTCGGAGTGAGCAGTTCTTC. The full variable domain, completed using reference TRBV14 and TRBJ2-1, is EAGVTQFPSHSVIEKGQTVTLRCDPISGHDNLYWYRRVMGKEIKFLLHFVKESKQDESGMPNNRFLAERTGGTYSTLKVQPAELEDSGVYFCASSRFTGTSGRSEQFFGPGTRLTVL.